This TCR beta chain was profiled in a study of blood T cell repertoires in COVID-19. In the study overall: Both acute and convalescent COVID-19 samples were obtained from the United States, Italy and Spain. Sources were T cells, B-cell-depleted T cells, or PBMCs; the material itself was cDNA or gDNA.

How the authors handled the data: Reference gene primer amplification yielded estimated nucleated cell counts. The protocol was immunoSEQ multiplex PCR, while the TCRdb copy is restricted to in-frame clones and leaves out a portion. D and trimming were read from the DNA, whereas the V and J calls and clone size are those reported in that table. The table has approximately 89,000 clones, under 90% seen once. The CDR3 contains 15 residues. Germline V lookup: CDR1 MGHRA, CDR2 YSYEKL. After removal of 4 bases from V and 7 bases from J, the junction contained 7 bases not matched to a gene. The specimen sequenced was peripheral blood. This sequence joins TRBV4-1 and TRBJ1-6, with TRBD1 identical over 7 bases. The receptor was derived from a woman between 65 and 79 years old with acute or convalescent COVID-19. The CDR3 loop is CASSRDGTENSPLHF. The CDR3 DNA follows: TGCGCCAGCAGCCGGGACGGGACAGAAAATTCACCCCTCCACTTT.